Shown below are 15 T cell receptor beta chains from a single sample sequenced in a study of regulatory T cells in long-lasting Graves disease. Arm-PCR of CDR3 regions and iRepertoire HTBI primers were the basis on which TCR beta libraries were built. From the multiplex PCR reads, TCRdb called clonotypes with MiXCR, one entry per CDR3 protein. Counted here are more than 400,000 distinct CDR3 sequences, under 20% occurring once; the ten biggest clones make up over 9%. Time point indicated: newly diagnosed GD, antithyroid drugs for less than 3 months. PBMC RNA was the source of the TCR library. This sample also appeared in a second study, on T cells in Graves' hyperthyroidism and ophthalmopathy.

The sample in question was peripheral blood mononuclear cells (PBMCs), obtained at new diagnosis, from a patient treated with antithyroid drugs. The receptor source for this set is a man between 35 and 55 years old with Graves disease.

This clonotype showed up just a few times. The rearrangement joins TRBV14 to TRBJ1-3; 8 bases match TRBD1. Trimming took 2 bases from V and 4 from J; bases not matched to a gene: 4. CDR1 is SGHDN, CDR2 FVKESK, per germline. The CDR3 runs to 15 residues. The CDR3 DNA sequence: TGTGCCAGCAGCCAACACCAGGGGGCCGGAAACACCATATATTTT. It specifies CASSQHQGAGNTIYF.

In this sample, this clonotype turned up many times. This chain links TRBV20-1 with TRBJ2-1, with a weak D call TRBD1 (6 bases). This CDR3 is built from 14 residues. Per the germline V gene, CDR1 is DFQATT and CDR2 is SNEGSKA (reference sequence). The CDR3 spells CSQDGTSNYNEQFF. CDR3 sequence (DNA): TGCAGCCAGGACGGGACATCTAACTACAATGAGCAGTTCTTC.

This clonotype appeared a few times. The CDR3: CASSSRLASYEQYF. DNA for the CDR3: TGTGCCAGCAGCTCACGACTCGCTTCCTACGAGCAGTACTTC. This chain uses TRBV13 with TRBJ2-7, with D unresolved. Trimming left V 4 bases short and J 1 base short, with 11 bases between. Per the germline V gene, CDR1 is PRHDT and CDR2 is FYEKMQ (reference sequence). This CDR3 has 14 amino acids.

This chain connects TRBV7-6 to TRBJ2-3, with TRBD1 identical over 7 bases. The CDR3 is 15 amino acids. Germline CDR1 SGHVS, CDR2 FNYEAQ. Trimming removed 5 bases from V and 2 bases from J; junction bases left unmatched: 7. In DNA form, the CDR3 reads TGTGCCAGCAGCCCAACCGGGACAGCCACAGATACGCAGTATTTT. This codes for CASSPTGTATDTQYF.

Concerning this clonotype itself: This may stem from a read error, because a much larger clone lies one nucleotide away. This chain's CDR3 is CASRVDRGLEQYF. CDR3 in DNA: TGTGCCAGCAGGGTGGACAGGGGTCTTGAGCAGTACTTC. The chain joins TRBV12-3 or TRBV12-4 to TRBJ2-4; 9 bases line up with TRBD1. This CDR3 region has 13 residues. V was clipped by 6 bases and J by 13 bases; unmatched bases: 10.

The CDR3 region has the DNA TGTGCCAGCACCTCGGGCGGACCTGAAGCTTTCTTT. Its protein is CASTSGGPEAFF. The chain joins TRBV7-9 to TRBJ1-1; D unresolved. The V and J ends lost 7 bases and 6 bases respectively, with 12 bases between them. CDR3 size: 12 residues. Germline assignment: CDR1 SEHNR and CDR2 FQNEAQ (reference sequence). Filled out from reference TRBV7-9 and TRBJ1-1, the complete variable domain reads DTGVSQNPRHKITKRGQNVTFRCDPISEHNRLYWYRQTLGQGPEFLTYFQNEAQLEKSRLLSDRFSAERPKGSFSTLEIQRTEQGDSAMYLCASTSGGPEAFFGQGTRLTVV.

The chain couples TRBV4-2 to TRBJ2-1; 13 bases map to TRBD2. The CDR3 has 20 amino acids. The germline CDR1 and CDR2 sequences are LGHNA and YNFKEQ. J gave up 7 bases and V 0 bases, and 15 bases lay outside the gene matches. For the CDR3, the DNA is TGTGCCAGCAGCCAAGAGGGCGAAACTAGCGGGAGGGCCTCATTAAATGAGCAGTTCTTC. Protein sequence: CASSQEGETSGRASLNEQFF.

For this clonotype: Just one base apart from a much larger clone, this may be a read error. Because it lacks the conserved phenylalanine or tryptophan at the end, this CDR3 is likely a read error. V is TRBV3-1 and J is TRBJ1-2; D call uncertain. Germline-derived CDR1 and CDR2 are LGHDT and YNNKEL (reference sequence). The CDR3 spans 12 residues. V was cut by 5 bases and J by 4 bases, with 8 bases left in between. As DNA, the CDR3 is TGTGCCAGCAGCGACGGGAGCTATGGCTACACCTAC. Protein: CASSDGSYGYTY.

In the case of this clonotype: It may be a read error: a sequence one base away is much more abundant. CDR3 protein: CRIKAGNGQYF. In DNA, the CDR3 is TGCAGAATCAAGGCCGGCAACGGGCAGTACTTC. The chain couples TRBV20-1 to TRBJ2-7; D is uncertain. The CDR3 has 11 residues. Germline CDR1 reads DFQATT; CDR2 reads SNEGSKA (reference sequence).

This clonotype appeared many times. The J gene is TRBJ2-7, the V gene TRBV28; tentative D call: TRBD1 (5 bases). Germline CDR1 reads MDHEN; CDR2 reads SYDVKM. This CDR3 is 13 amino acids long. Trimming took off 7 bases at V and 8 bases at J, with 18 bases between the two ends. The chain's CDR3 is CASTDSSGSKQYF. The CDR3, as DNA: TGTGCCAGCACCGATAGCTCAGGGTCGAAGCAGTACTTC.

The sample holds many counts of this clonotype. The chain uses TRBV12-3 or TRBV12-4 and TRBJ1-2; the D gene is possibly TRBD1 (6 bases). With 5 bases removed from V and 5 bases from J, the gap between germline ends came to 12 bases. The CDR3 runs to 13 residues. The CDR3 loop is CASSRQEHYGYTF. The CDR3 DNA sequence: TGTGCCAGCAGTCGACAGGAACATTATGGCTACACCTTC.

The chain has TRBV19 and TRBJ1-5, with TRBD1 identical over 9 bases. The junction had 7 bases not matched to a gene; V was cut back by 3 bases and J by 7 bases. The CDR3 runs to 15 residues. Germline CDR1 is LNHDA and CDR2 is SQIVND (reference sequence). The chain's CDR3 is CASSISPGQGQPQHF. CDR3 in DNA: TGTGCCAGTAGTATCTCACCGGGACAGGGACAGCCCCAGCATTTT.

DNA of the CDR3: TGTGCCAGCAGTGATGGGGGGACCGGGGTCCCTTCTGGAAACACCATATATTTT. Encoded protein: CASSDGGTGVPSGNTIYF. V is TRBV11-2 and J is TRBJ1-3; D might be TRBD1 (5 bases). Germline V lookup: CDR1 SGHAT, CDR2 FQNNGV. This CDR3 comprises 18 residues. Deletions cut 6 bases from V and 1 base from J, with 22 bases between.

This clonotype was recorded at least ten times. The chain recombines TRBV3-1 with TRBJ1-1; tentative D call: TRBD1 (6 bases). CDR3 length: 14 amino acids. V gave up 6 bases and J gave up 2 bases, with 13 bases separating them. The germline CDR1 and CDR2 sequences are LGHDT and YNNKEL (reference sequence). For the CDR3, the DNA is TGTGCCAGCAGACGGTGGACAGACAACACTGAAGCTTTCTTT. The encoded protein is CASRRWTDNTEAFF.

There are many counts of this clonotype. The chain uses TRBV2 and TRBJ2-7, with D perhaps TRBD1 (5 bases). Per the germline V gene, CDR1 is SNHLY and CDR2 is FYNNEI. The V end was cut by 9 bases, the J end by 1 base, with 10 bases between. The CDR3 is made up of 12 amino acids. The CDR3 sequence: CASNPGSYEQYF. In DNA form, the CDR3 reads TGTGCCAGTAACCCAGGGTCCTACGAGCAGTACTTC.